This entry lists 17 T cell receptor beta chains sequenced from one sample in a study of cytomegalovirus exposure and HLA in healthy donors (dated by TCRdb to 2016 to 2017). Library creation used the immunoSEQ multiplex PCR assay. TCRdb mirrors the immuneACCESS table, restricted to in-frame sequences. Some clones are absent from its copies; in checked studies, under half trace to an unresolved V gene, and the reason for the others is unknown. Across this sample there are approximately 220,000 clones, with under 95% seen only once. Roughly 1% of the sample belongs to the ten largest clones. Specimen: PBMCs. These receptors were collected from a woman between 18 and 29 years old in good health and CMV-seronegative.

The chain employs TRBV5-1 and TRBJ1-1, with D tentatively TRBD1 (6 bases). CDR1 and CDR2 from the germline V gene are SGHRS and YFSETQ. This CDR3 contains 17 residues. V lost 2 bases to trimming and J lost 3 bases, with 20 bases between them. The CDR3 DNA reads TGCGCCAGCAGCTTTTTGTGGGGGCCGGAATGTCACACTGAAGCTTTCTTT. Its protein is CASSFLWGPECHTEAFF.

This clone was found once. The chain employs TRBV5-1 and TRBJ2-1; 8 nucleotides match TRBD1. The CDR3 has 11 amino acids. Germline V gene data show CDR1 as SGHRS and CDR2 as YFSETQ. With V trimmed by 6 bases and J by 7 bases, 0 bases remained unmatched. The CDR3 DNA sequence: TGCGCCAGCAACAGGGGGAATGAGCAGTTCTTC. Translating gives CASNRGNEQFF.

J is TRBJ1-5 and V is TRBV2; 10 positions agree with TRBD1. Germline lookup yields CDR1 SNHLY and CDR2 FYNNEI. The length of the CDR3 is 15 residues. Trimming cost V 6 bases and J 1 base; bases outside gene matches: 3. The CDR3 region is CASRTGQGSNQPQHF. As DNA, the CDR3 is TGTGCCAGCAGGACGGGACAGGGGAGCAATCAGCCCCAGCATTTT.

V is TRBV28 and J is TRBJ1-2; D gene uncertain. CDR3 length equals 13 residues. Trimming pared 1 base from V and 8 bases from J, leaving 11 bases between. The germline V gene encodes CDR1 MDHEN and CDR2 SYDVKM. CDR3: CASSLSGYRGYTF. The CDR3 DNA is TGTGCCAGCAGTTTATCAGGCTACCGAGGCTACACCTTC.

The chain links TRBV13 to TRBJ2-1; 9 bases align to TRBD2. With V trimmed by 2 bases and J by 0 bases, 14 bases remained unmatched. CDR1 is PRHDT and CDR2 is FYEKMQ in the germline V gene (reference sequence). CDR3 size: 20 residues. CDR3 amino acids: CASSLSPPSGALSSYNEQFF. The CDR3 DNA sequence: TGTGCCAGCAGCTTATCCCCCCCTAGCGGGGCGCTAAGCTCCTACAATGAGCAGTTCTTC.

This sequence joins TRBV2 and TRBJ2-1, with 8 bases aligning to TRBD2. V gave up 5 bases and J gave up 0 bases; unmatched junction bases: 6. The CDR3 runs 16 residues. Germline V gives CDR1 SNHLY, CDR2 FYNNEI. CDR3 in DNA: TGTGCCAGCAGTCGACGTACTAGCGGCTCCTACAATGAGCAGTTCTTC. Amino acids: CASSRRTSGSYNEQFF. Full variable domain (missing parts from reference TRBV2 and TRBJ2-1): EPEVTQTPSHQVTQMGQEVILRCVPISNHLYFYWYRQILGQKVEFLVSFYNNEISEKSEIFDDQFSVERPDGSNFTLKIRSTKLEDSAMYFCASSRRTSGSYNEQFFGPGTRLTVL.

This clone was counted once. V usage is TRBV25-1 and J usage is TRBJ1-2, with TRBD1 matching over 7 bases. The junction had 7 bases not matched to a gene; V was cut back by 4 bases and J by 8 bases. The CDR3 runs to 13 residues. Germline loops: CDR1 MGHDK, CDR2 SYGVNS. CDR3 residues: CASSVMKGGGYTF. The DNA of the CDR3 is TGTGCCAGCAGTGTCATGAAAGGGGGCGGCTACACCTTC.

CDR3 region: CASSLMVRGDTEAFF. The CDR3, as DNA: TGTGCCAGCAGCTTAATGGTCAGGGGGGACACTGAAGCTTTCTTT. The chain joins TRBV7-2 to TRBJ1-1, with 7 positions matching TRBD1. Germline lookup yields CDR1 SGHTA and CDR2 FQGNSA. The CDR3 sequence is 15 residues long. V gave up 2 bases and J gave up 3 bases; unmatched junction bases: 6.

This clone was seen just once. The V call is TRBV6-1, the J call TRBJ2-7; perhaps TRBD1 as D (6 bases). Trimming removed 6 bases from V and 0 bases from J, with 15 bases in between. This CDR3 is 15 amino acids long. CDR1 and CDR2 from the germline V gene are MNHNS and SASEGT. CDR3 amino acids: CASRGRTVFSYEQYF. The CDR3 coding sequence is TGTGCCAGCAGAGGCAGGACAGTTTTCTCCTACGAGCAGTACTTC.

This chain links TRBV5-4 with TRBJ2-3; TRBD2 matches at 14 bases. Trimming removed 4 bases from V and 4 bases from J; junction bases left unmatched: 5. CDR3 length: 16 residues. Germline CDR1 is SGHNT and CDR2 is YYREEE (reference sequence). CDR3 sequence: CASSLPGLAGADTQYF. The CDR3 nucleotides are TGTGCCAGCAGCCTCCCGGGACTAGCGGGAGCAGATACGCAGTATTTT.

This chain connects TRBV27 to TRBJ2-1, with a tentative D call TRBD1 (5 bases). CDR3 length: 14 residues. Germline V gene sequence: CDR1 MNHEY, CDR2 SMNVEV (reference sequence). Trimming took off 3 bases at V and 8 bases at J, with 14 bases between the two ends. The CDR3 loop reads CASSFIGQGDEQFF. CDR3 in DNA: TGTGCCAGCAGTTTTATAGGGCAGGGTGATGAGCAGTTCTTC.

This clone was seen a handful of times. The chain combines TRBV15 with TRBJ2-7; 8 nucleotides line up with TRBD1. CDR3 length: 14 amino acids. Germline assignment: CDR1 LNHNV and CDR2 YYDKDF (reference sequence). V gave up 1 base and J gave up 5 bases; unmatched junction bases: 4. CDR3 bases: TGTGCCACCAGCAGAGGCGGGACAGGCGACGAGCAGTACTTC. Amino acids: CATSRGGTGDEQYF.

The chain uses TRBV19 and TRBJ1-6; 11 bases agree with TRBD1. Looked up from germline, CDR1 is LNHDA and CDR2 is SQIVND (reference sequence). CDR3 size: 16 residues. Trimming took 4 bases from V and 8 from J; bases not matched to a gene: 7. CDR3 DNA: TGTGCCAGTAGTAAAGGGACAGGGGGTCCGGATTCACCCCTCCACTTT. The encoded protein is CASSKGTGGPDSPLHF.

This clone was detected a few times. CDR3 amino acids: CASQGGNYGYTF. CDR3 DNA: TGTGCCAGCCAGGGCGGAAACTATGGCTACACCTTC. This chain connects TRBV25-1 to TRBJ1-2, with D possibly being TRBD1 (5 bases). Trimming removed 8 bases from V and 2 bases from J, with 9 bases in between. Germline values: CDR1 MGHDK, CDR2 SYGVNS. This CDR3 is 12 amino acids long.

This sequence joins TRBV5-6 and TRBJ2-7; 11 bases align to TRBD1. V shed 0 bases, J shed 5 bases, and the junction held 7 bases outside the gene matches. This CDR3 spans 16 amino acids. In germline, CDR1 is SGHDT, CDR2 YYEEEE. Written as DNA, the CDR3 is TGTGCCAGCAGCTTGGTAATCGGGACAGGGGGGAACGAGCAGTACTTC. Translating it yields CASSLVIGTGGNEQYF.

The chain joins TRBV25-1 to TRBJ2-7, with 9 bases fitting TRBD2. Looked up from germline, CDR1 is MGHDK and CDR2 is SYGVNS. This CDR3 has 14 residues. The junction had 1 base not matched to a gene; V was cut back by 1 base and J by 3 bases. The CDR3 spells CASSEFSGSYEQYF. DNA for the CDR3: TGTGCCAGCAGTGAATTTAGCGGGAGCTACGAGCAGTACTTC.

V and J are TRBV6-6 and TRBJ2-5; 8 bases match TRBD1. Germline lookup yields CDR1 MNHNY and CDR2 SVGAGI (reference sequence). This CDR3 contains 15 residues. J gave up 2 bases and V 0 bases, and 2 bases lay outside the gene matches. The DNA for the CDR3 is TGTGCCAGCAGTTACTCTCGACAGGGGCAAGAGACCCAGTACTTC. Translating it yields CASSYSRQGQETQYF.